These T cell receptor beta chains were read from a single sample in a study of T cells in localized non-small cell lung cancer. Measured with immunoSEQ multiplex PCR; TCRdb has only the in-frame clones, and not every one. The sample gives about 76,000 clones, roughly 80% of which show up once; under 1.5% is in the top ten. This specimen was peripheral blood, taken before any cancer treatment. The receptors originated from an older female donor with stage I lung adenocarcinoma. Both conserved end residues are part of each CDR3. The order of the fields is clone size, D gene, V gene, J gene, CDR3 DNA, CDR3 protein. The D gene is left open where the match is weak. Only some rows state a clone size, as once, few, many or a class for expanded clones.

>.|.|TRBV5-1|TRBJ2-2
TGCGCCAGCAGCCCCATGGGTACTACCGAAACCGGGGAGCTGTTTTTT
CASSPMGTTETGELFF
>.|.|TRBV5-1|TRBJ1-1
TGCGCCAGCAGCTTGACCGGGGATGCCACTGAAGCTTTCTTT
CASSLTGDATEAFF
>.|TRBD1|TRBV19|TRBJ1-4
TGTGCCAGTAGTACCGGACAGGTGCCTAATGAAAAACTGTTTTTT
CASSTGQVPNEKLFF
>.|TRBD2|TRBV6-6|TRBJ2-7
TGTGCCAGCAGTGGTGCGGGAGGCGGCGAGCAGTACTTC
CASSGAGGGEQYF
>.|.|TRBV5-4|TRBJ2-1
TGTGCCAGCAGCTTTTCGGGGAGGTACAATGAGCAGTTCTTC
CASSFSGRYNEQFF
>.|.|TRBV5-1|TRBJ2-5
TGCGCCAGCAGCTTTTTGGTAGCGGAGACCCAGTACTTC
CASSFLVAETQYF
>.|.|TRBV9|TRBJ2-5
TGTGCCAGCAGCGTAGGACTTACACCAAAAGAGACCCAGTACTTC
CASSVGLTPKETQYF
>.|TRBD2|TRBV5-1|TRBJ2-7
TGCGCCAGCAGCGGCGCTTTAGAGGGAGGGCCCTCCTACGAGCAGTACTTC
CASSGALEGGPSYEQYF
>.|.|TRBV15|TRBJ1-1
TGTGCCACCAGCAGAGATTCAGGGAACATGAACACTGAAGCTTTCTTT
CATSRDSGNMNTEAFF
>once|.|TRBV19|TRBJ1-1
TGTGCCAGTAGTATTGGAGGCAGGGGGAACACTGAAGCTTTCTTT
CASSIGGRGNTEAFF
>once|.|TRBV18|TRBJ2-7
TGTGCCAGCTCCCCATATAATCAGGGTTTGGGGGAGCAGTACTTC
CASSPYNQGLGEQYF
>.|TRBD1|TRBV7-9|TRBJ2-7
TGTGCCAGCAGGGGAACAGGGGGCGCTGGCTACGAGCAGTACTTC
CASRGTGGAGYEQYF
>.|.|TRBV6-1|TRBJ1-3
TGTGCCAGCAGTCCCGACAGGTTAGGAAACACCATATATTTT
CASSPDRLGNTIYF
>few|TRBD1|TRBV4-1|TRBJ1-1
TGCGCCAGCAGCCAAGCCCCCCGCGGGACAGGGCGGGAAGCTTTCTTT
CASSQAPRGTGREAFF
>.|TRBD1|TRBV5-1|TRBJ1-3
TGCGCCAGCAGCCCGGACCTGGACAGGGGAAACACCATATATTTT
CASSPDLDRGNTIYF
>.|.|TRBV7-9|TRBJ1-1
TGTGCCAGCAGCTTAGGTCGGCAGGTTGGGACTGAAGCTTTCTTT
CASSLGRQVGTEAFF
>.|.|TRBV29-1|TRBJ2-1
TGCAGCGTTGCCGCAGGTTACAATGAGCAGTTCTTC
CSVAAGYNEQFF
>.|.|TRBV7-8|TRBJ1-2
TGTGCCAGCAGCTTAGAAGTCAGCAGGGTGGGCTACACCTTC
CASSLEVSRVGYTF
>.|.|TRBV5-4|TRBJ1-1
TGTGCCAGCAGCTTTGGGCCCCAGAACACTGAAGCTTTCTTT
CASSFGPQNTEAFF
>.|.|TRBV27|TRBJ2-7
TGTGCCAGCAGTTTTGGCCAAAACCACTACGAGCAGTACTTC
CASSFGQNHYEQYF
>.|.|TRBV2|TRBJ2-5
TGTGCCAGCAGTTTTAACAGCCAAGAGACCCAGTACTTC
CASSFNSQETQYF
>.|.|TRBV9|TRBJ1-6
TGTGCCAGCAGCGTAGACTCTCAGATTTCACCCCTCCACTTT
CASSVDSQISPLHF